This T cell receptor beta chain was sequenced during a study of blood T cell repertoires in COVID-19. Study-level information: Specimens from acute and convalescent COVID-19 originated in the United States, Italy and Spain. From T cells, B-cell-depleted T cells, or PBMCs came the material, which was cDNA or gDNA.

Sequencing was performed with immunoSEQ multiplex PCR; in TCRdb, only in-frame clones are kept and a portion is missing. The sample includes more than 250,000 clones, 87% of them seen just once. This clonotype was sampled from a man aged 50 or older with active or convalescent COVID-19. Material: peripheral blood.

Here the CDR3 reads CASSIKNTGELFF. In DNA, the CDR3 is TGCGCCAGCAGCATCAAAAACACCGGGGAGCTGTTTTTT. The chain uses TRBV5-1 and TRBJ2-2; D not certain. The germline V gene has CDR1 SGHRS and CDR2 YFSETQ. The CDR3 runs to 13 residues. V lost 4 bases to trimming and J lost 2 bases, with 6 bases between them.